The sample holds a few counts of the clone carrying this TCR beta chain. Antigen unknown. The J segment lost 4 bases and the V segment lost 3 bases, leaving 9 bases of the junction unmatched. The CDR3 consists of 16 residues. Germline lookup yields CDR1 SGHRS and CDR2 YFSETQ. cDNA was made from around 0.5 ug RNA using alpha and beta constant primers. Separate chain-specific third strand synthesis with multiplexing indices produced the alpha and beta libraries. TCRdb reanalysed the 5' RACE reads using MiXCR and keeps one entry per CDR3 protein. This table holds approximately 7,100 distinct CDR3 sequences, 9% to 10% found once. All unsorted peripheral T cells were captured because whole blood was used without fractionation. The record originates from a study of HIV-infected patients and healthy controls. Study-wide results and limits: MAIT alpha-chain CDR3s were frequent in healthy controls, depleted in HIV+.

This sample comprised blood, obtained before antiretroviral therapy. The sequence came from an adult with HIV infection. The rearrangement uses TRBV5-1 and TRBJ1-1; 10 bases fit TRBD1. The CDR3 protein is CASSSLPGQGSTEAFF. The CDR3 DNA follows: TGCGCCAGCAGCTCCCTACCGGGACAGGGGTCCACTGAAGCTTTCTTT.